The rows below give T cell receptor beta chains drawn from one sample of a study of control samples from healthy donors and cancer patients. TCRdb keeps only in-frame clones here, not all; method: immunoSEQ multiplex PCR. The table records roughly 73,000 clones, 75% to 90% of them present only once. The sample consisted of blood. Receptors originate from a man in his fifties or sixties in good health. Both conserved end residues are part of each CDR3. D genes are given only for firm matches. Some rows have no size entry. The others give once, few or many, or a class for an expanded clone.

CDR3 protein: CASSQGGLGNEQYF; CDR3 DNA: TGTGCCAGCAGCCAAGGCGGGCTCGGGAACGAGCAGTACTTC; J gene: TRBJ2-7; D gene: .; V gene: TRBV4-2; clone size: .
CDR3 protein: CASSQDRGRGEKLFF; CDR3 DNA: TGCGCCAGCAGCCAAGACAGGGGGAGGGGTGAAAAACTGTTTTTT; J gene: TRBJ1-4; D gene: TRBD1; V gene: TRBV4-3; clone size: .
CDR3 protein: CASSPFGLAGGDTQYF; CDR3 DNA: TGTGCCAGCAGCCCTTTCGGACTAGCGGGGGGAGATACGCAGTATTTT; J gene: TRBJ2-3; D gene: TRBD2; V gene: TRBV9; clone size: .
CDR3 protein: CASSLTGDYGYTF; CDR3 DNA: TGCGCCAGCAGCTTGACAGGGGACTATGGCTACACCTTC; J gene: TRBJ1-2; D gene: TRBD1; V gene: TRBV5-1; clone size: .
CDR3 protein: CASESRRDRYSPLHF; CDR3 DNA: TGTGCCAGCGAATCTCGGAGGGACAGATATTCACCCCTCCACTTT; J gene: TRBJ1-6; D gene: TRBD1; V gene: TRBV7-9; clone size: .
CDR3 protein: CASSHGGADVGELFF; CDR3 DNA: TGTGCCAGCAGCCACGGGGGGGCCGATGTCGGGGAGCTGTTTTTT; J gene: TRBJ2-2; D gene: TRBD2; V gene: TRBV3-1/TRBV3-2; clone size: .
CDR3 protein: CASSTTKTGAGNTEAFF; CDR3 DNA: TGTGCCAGTAGTACGACCAAGACAGGGGCTGGGAACACTGAAGCTTTCTTT; J gene: TRBJ1-1; D gene: TRBD1; V gene: TRBV19; clone size: .
CDR3 protein: CASRCFRSNQPQHF; CDR3 DNA: TGTGCCAGCAGGTGTTTTAGGAGCAATCAGCCCCAGCATTTT; J gene: TRBJ1-5; D gene: .; V gene: TRBV9; clone size: once
CDR3 protein: CASSLVGSGGDYGYTF; CDR3 DNA: TGCGCCAGCAGCTTGGTTGGGTCCGGCGGAGACTATGGCTACACCTTC; J gene: TRBJ1-2; D gene: .; V gene: TRBV5-1; clone size: .
CDR3 protein: CASSPAGGRTDTQYF; CDR3 DNA: TGTGCCAGCAGCCCGGCGGGGGGGCGCACAGATACGCAGTATTTT; J gene: TRBJ2-3; D gene: TRBD2; V gene: TRBV7-9; clone size: few
CDR3 protein: CATYSVDNRGHFGYTF; CDR3 DNA: TGTGCCACCTACTCGGTAGACAACAGGGGGCATTTTGGCTACACCTTC; J gene: TRBJ1-2; D gene: TRBD1; V gene: TRBV24-1; clone size: .
CDR3 protein: CASSLSSLPLHF; CDR3 DNA: TGTGCCAGCAGCTTGAGTAGTTTACCCCTCCACTTT; J gene: TRBJ1-6; D gene: .; V gene: TRBV5-5; clone size: .
CDR3 protein: CASLRETGNTEAFF; CDR3 DNA: TGTGCCAGCCTACGCGAGACAGGGAACACTGAAGCTTTCTTT; J gene: TRBJ1-1; D gene: .; V gene: TRBV18; clone size: few
CDR3 protein: CASSFETSGTSSYNEQFF; CDR3 DNA: TGTGCCAGCAGCTTTGAGACTAGCGGAACTAGCTCCTACAATGAGCAGTTCTTC; J gene: TRBJ2-1; D gene: TRBD2; V gene: TRBV7-3; clone size: .
CDR3 protein: CASSDPIEVETQYF; CDR3 DNA: TGTGCCAGCTCCGACCCAATAGAGGTGGAGACCCAGTACTTC; J gene: TRBJ2-5; D gene: .; V gene: TRBV9; clone size: medium-sized
CDR3 protein: CAWRAPSHYGYTF; CDR3 DNA: TGTGCCTGGAGGGCCCCGAGCCATTATGGCTACACCTTC; J gene: TRBJ1-2; D gene: .; V gene: TRBV30; clone size: .
CDR3 protein: CASSDPPPGPHTDTQYF; CDR3 DNA: TGTGCCAGCAGTGACCCCCCACCGGGACCGCACACAGATACGCAGTATTTT; J gene: TRBJ2-3; D gene: .; V gene: TRBV6-4; clone size: .
CDR3 protein: CASSYKAFF; CDR3 DNA: TGTGCCAGCAGTTATAAAGCTTTCTTT; J gene: TRBJ1-1; D gene: .; V gene: TRBV27; clone size: once
CDR3 protein: CASTTNPYNSPLHF; CDR3 DNA: TGTGCCAGCACCACAAACCCCTATAATTCACCCCTCCACTTT; J gene: TRBJ1-6; D gene: .; V gene: TRBV28; clone size: .
CDR3 protein: CASSREGPTDTQYF; CDR3 DNA: TGTGCCAGCAGTCGAGAGGGGCCCACAGATACGCAGTATTTT; J gene: TRBJ2-3; D gene: .; V gene: TRBV6-4; clone size: .
CDR3 protein: CASSPQGYYGYTF; CDR3 DNA: TGCGCCAGCAGCCCACAGGGGTACTATGGCTACACCTTC; J gene: TRBJ1-2; D gene: TRBD1; V gene: TRBV4-3; clone size: .
CDR3 protein: CASSGLPPYEQYF; CDR3 DNA: TGTGCCAGCTCGGGACTACCTCCCTACGAGCAGTACTTC; J gene: TRBJ2-7; D gene: TRBD2; V gene: TRBV2; clone size: .
CDR3 protein: CASTRTGGMETQYF; CDR3 DNA: TGTGCCAGCACCCGGACAGGGGGCATGGAGACCCAGTACTTC; J gene: TRBJ2-5; D gene: TRBD1; V gene: TRBV11-2; clone size: .
CDR3 protein: CATSRVVRGRETQYF; CDR3 DNA: TGTGCCACCAGCAGAGTTGTCAGGGGTAGAGAGACCCAGTACTTC; J gene: TRBJ2-5; D gene: .; V gene: TRBV15; clone size: .
CDR3 protein: CASSLGTANTEAFF; CDR3 DNA: TGTGCCAGTAGCCTAGGGACAGCGAACACTGAAGCTTTCTTT; J gene: TRBJ1-1; D gene: TRBD1; V gene: TRBV19; clone size: few
CDR3 protein: CACQFLSGANVLTF; CDR3 DNA: TGTGCCTGTCAGTTTTTGTCTGGGGCCAACGTCCTGACTTTC; J gene: TRBJ2-6; D gene: .; V gene: TRBV30; clone size: .
CDR3 protein: CASSLAGGLNTGELFF; CDR3 DNA: TGTGCCAGCAGCTTGGCAGGGGGCCTGAACACCGGGGAGCTGTTTTTT; J gene: TRBJ2-2; D gene: TRBD1; V gene: TRBV5-4; clone size: .
CDR3 protein: CASSLAPGGLAKNIQYF; CDR3 DNA: TGTGCCAGCAGCTTAGCACCGGGGGGATTAGCCAAAAACATTCAGTACTTC; J gene: TRBJ2-4; D gene: TRBD2; V gene: TRBV7-2; clone size: .
CDR3 protein: CASSPGGRGNQPQHF; CDR3 DNA: TGTGCCAGCAGCCCGGGGGGACGCGGCAATCAGCCCCAGCATTTT; J gene: TRBJ1-5; D gene: .; V gene: TRBV3-1/TRBV3-2; clone size: once
CDR3 protein: CASSLDRAPYQETQYF; CDR3 DNA: TGTGCCAGCAGCTTAGACAGGGCCCCGTACCAAGAGACCCAGTACTTC; J gene: TRBJ2-5; D gene: .; V gene: TRBV11-2; clone size: .
CDR3 protein: CASSLKGQSYEQYF; CDR3 DNA: TGCGCCAGCAGCTTGAAGGGACAGTCCTACGAGCAGTACTTC; J gene: TRBJ2-7; D gene: TRBD1; V gene: TRBV5-1; clone size: .
CDR3 protein: CASSIPGTGGAETQYF; CDR3 DNA: TGTGCCAGCAGCATACCTGGGACAGGGGGCGCCGAGACCCAGTACTTC; J gene: TRBJ2-5; D gene: TRBD1; V gene: TRBV7-9; clone size: .
CDR3 protein: CASSYPSGSRGNQPQHF; CDR3 DNA: TGTGCCAGCAGTTACCCATCCGGGTCTCGGGGCAATCAGCCCCAGCATTTT; J gene: TRBJ1-5; D gene: .; V gene: TRBV6-2/TRBV6-3; clone size: .
CDR3 protein: CASTASSYNEQFF; CDR3 DNA: TGTGCCTCGACGGCTAGCTCCTACAATGAGCAGTTCTTC; J gene: TRBJ2-1; D gene: .; V gene: TRBV11-3; clone size: .
CDR3 protein: CASSLGDRALHF; CDR3 DNA: TGTGCCAGCAGCTTAGGGGACAGGGCCCTCCACTTT; J gene: TRBJ1-6; D gene: TRBD1; V gene: TRBV7-9; clone size: few
CDR3 protein: CASPGASNEQFF; CDR3 DNA: TGCGCCAGCCCCGGTGCGTCGAATGAGCAGTTCTTC; J gene: TRBJ2-1; D gene: .; V gene: TRBV4-3; clone size: .
CDR3 protein: CASSEIRAGGYGYTF; CDR3 DNA: TGTGCCAGTAGTGAAATACGAGCGGGTGGCTATGGCTACACCTTC; J gene: TRBJ1-2; D gene: .; V gene: TRBV19; clone size: .
CDR3 protein: CASRLWGLDTQYF; CDR3 DNA: TGTGCCAGCAGGCTGTGGGGATTAGATACGCAGTATTTT; J gene: TRBJ2-3; D gene: .; V gene: TRBV6-5; clone size: .
CDR3 protein: CASSLVSGNNNEQFF; CDR3 DNA: TGTGCCAGCAGCTTGGTTAGCGGGAATAACAATGAGCAGTTCTTC; J gene: TRBJ2-1; D gene: TRBD2; V gene: TRBV7-3; clone size: .
CDR3 protein: CASSPGTGPLQQYF; CDR3 DNA: TGTGCCAGCAGTCCCGGGACAGGGCCCCTCCAGCAGTACTTC; J gene: TRBJ2-7; D gene: TRBD1; V gene: TRBV27; clone size: .
CDR3 protein: CASSWDRGDGYTF; CDR3 DNA: TGTGCCAGCAGCTGGGACAGGGGTGATGGCTACACCTTC; J gene: TRBJ1-2; D gene: TRBD1; V gene: TRBV11-2; clone size: .
CDR3 protein: CASSSDNSGNTIYF; CDR3 DNA: TGTGCCAGCAGCTCGGACAACTCTGGAAACACCATATATTTT; J gene: TRBJ1-3; D gene: .; V gene: TRBV6-1; clone size: .
CDR3 protein: CASSPDRVGGNTIYF; CDR3 DNA: TGTGCCAGCAGCCCGGACAGGGTGGGTGGAAACACCATATATTTT; J gene: TRBJ1-3; D gene: TRBD1; V gene: TRBV11-2; clone size: .
CDR3 protein: CASRPQGAGNQPQHF; CDR3 DNA: TGTGCCAGTAGACCCCAGGGGGCCGGCAATCAGCCCCAGCATTTT; J gene: TRBJ1-5; D gene: TRBD1; V gene: TRBV19; clone size: .
CDR3 protein: CASSDRGNTEAFF; CDR3 DNA: TGTGCCAGCAGCGATAGAGGGAACACTGAAGCTTTCTTT; J gene: TRBJ1-1; D gene: .; V gene: TRBV6-6; clone size: .
CDR3 protein: CASSVGTGGGYTF; CDR3 DNA: TGCGCCAGCAGCGTGGGGACAGGGGGTGGCTACACCTTC; J gene: TRBJ1-2; D gene: TRBD1; V gene: TRBV5-1; clone size: medium-sized
CDR3 protein: CASSEFRDRVVAGELFF; CDR3 DNA: TGTGCCAGCAGTGAATTTCGGGACAGGGTCGTCGCCGGGGAGCTGTTTTTT; J gene: TRBJ2-2; D gene: TRBD1; V gene: TRBV2; clone size: .
CDR3 protein: CAWSVGPRGYF; CDR3 DNA: TGTGCCTGGAGTGTAGGGCCCAGGGGGTACTTC; J gene: TRBJ2-7; D gene: .; V gene: TRBV30; clone size: .
CDR3 protein: CATQGNGNTIYF; CDR3 DNA: TGTGCCACCCAGGGTAATGGAAACACCATATATTTT; J gene: TRBJ1-3; D gene: .; V gene: TRBV24-1; clone size: .
CDR3 protein: CASSLAGEQYF; CDR3 DNA: TGTGCCAGCAGCTTAGCGGGTGAGCAGTACTTC; J gene: TRBJ2-7; D gene: .; V gene: TRBV7-9; clone size: .